The TCR beta chain under discussion was sequenced for a study of T cells in tumors after PD-1 blockade. Study overall: Either cemiplimab 350 mg every 2 weeks or pembrolizumab 200 mg every 3 weeks was given. During anti-PD-1 treatment, some patients continued daily vismodegib 150 mg.

Study results and caveats: Peripheral recruitment is suggested, as some novel exhausted tumor clones were in pre-treatment blood.

This clone is a singleton in its sample. Antigen specificity is unknown. TCRdb's table, derived via immunoSEQ multiplex PCR, lists solely in-frame clones and lacks some. This table holds roughly 50,000 clones, over 70% found once. Trimming took 2 bases from V and 0 from J, leaving 5 bases between them. CDR3 length: 15 amino acids. Germline CDR1 MNHNS, CDR2 SASEGT. Genomic DNA template from tumor biopsies or peripheral blood, about 600 ng to 6,004 ng input. Material: PBMCs, obtained before anti-PD-1 treatment. The TCR sequence derives from a human donor with basal cell carcinoma. The chain combines TRBV6-1 with TRBJ2-6, with D hard to call. The CDR3 reads CASSEKASGANVLTF. The DNA of the CDR3 is TGTGCCAGCAGTGAAAAGGCCTCTGGGGCCAACGTCCTGACTTTC.